The following is a T cell receptor beta chain sequence with its context. Antigen specificity is unknown. A read error may produce the germline difference seen at one junction end. Germline V gene sequence: CDR1 SNHLY, CDR2 FYNNEI. This CDR3 has 16 residues. Produced via immunoSEQ multiplex PCR; TCRdb's table is partial and in-frame only. The sample shows under 150,000 clones, approximately 93% of them seen only once. This specimen belongs to a study of T cell responses to AZD1222 COVID-19 vaccine. Looking at the study overall: It was second doses at about 4 or about 12 weeks that were pooled.

Points from the study as a whole: The donor cohort was predominantly white British with a female majority, and clonal diversity may have been underestimated. Only a handful of AZD1222 recipients tested seropositive at baseline.

The sequencing used peripheral blood, collected on day 0 of AZD1222 vaccination. The V gene is TRBV2, the J gene TRBJ2-7, with D perhaps TRBD1 (6 bases). This TCR came from an adult in good health. This CDR3 reads CASSEVQGSGSYEQYF. CDR3 nucleotides: TGTGCCAGCAGCGAAGTACAGGGATCGGGCTCCTACGAGCAGTACTTC.